Listed below are T cell receptor beta chains from one sample, sequenced in a study of shared clonotypes between healthy human individuals. The assay was immunoSEQ multiplex PCR, and TCRdb's table has in-frame clones only and misses some. The sample shows roughly 2 million clones, roughly 95% of them seen only once. The sample taken for sequencing was naive CD4+ T cells sorted from blood. Receptor source: a man younger than 35 in good health. Both conserved end residues are part of each CDR3. Fields, in order: D gene, clone size, J gene, V gene, CDR3 protein, CDR3 DNA. D genes are given only for firm matches. Size values are once, few and many counts, or a class for expanded clones, and some rows have none.

- | - | TRBJ2-2 | TRBV2 | CASSGLGHGELFF | TGTGCCAGCAGTGGGTTGGGTCACGGGGAGCTGTTTTTT
- | - | TRBJ2-5 | TRBV18 | CASSPRPSGLYQETQYF | TGTGCCAGCTCACCACGCCCTTCGGGCCTGTACCAAGAGACCCAGTACTTC
- | - | TRBJ2-1 | TRBV7-6 | CASSGLYNEQFF | TGTGCCAGCAGCGGGCTCTACAATGAGCAGTTCTTC
TRBD1 | - | TRBJ2-7 | TRBV6-1 | CASSVYRGSYEQYF | TGTGCCAGCAGCGTGTACAGGGGGAGCTACGAGCAGTACTTC
TRBD2 | - | TRBJ2-2 | TRBV27 | CASSFRGGLANTGELFF | TGTGCCAGCAGTTTTCGCGGGGGACTCGCGAACACCGGGGAGCTGTTTTTT
- | - | TRBJ2-5 | TRBV5-4 | CASSLGGGEETQYF | TGTGCCAGCAGCTTAGGAGGGGGCGAGGAGACCCAGTACTTC
- | - | TRBJ2-4 | TRBV29-1 | CSVEVVSKNIQYF | TGCAGCGTTGAAGTGGTTTCCAAAAACATTCAGTACTTC
- | - | TRBJ2-5 | TRBV19 | CASSGSDAETQYF | TGTGCCAGTAGTGGGAGTGACGCCGAGACCCAGTACTTC
- | - | TRBJ2-5 | TRBV18 | CASSPQNPQGQGTQYF | TGTGCCAGCTCACCTCAAAACCCACAGGGCCAAGGAACCCAGTACTTC
- | - | TRBJ2-1 | TRBV29-1 | CSVRSPSLNEQFF | TGCAGCGTACGGAGCCCTTCATTGAATGAGCAGTTCTTC
- | - | TRBJ2-2 | TRBV2 | CASRAIVTGELFF | TGTGCCAGTCGGGCTATAGTAACCGGGGAGCTGTTTTTT
- | - | TRBJ1-4 | TRBV30 | CAWSVRSNEKLFF | TGTGCCTGGAGTGTAAGATCTAATGAAAAACTGTTTTTT
- | few | TRBJ2-5 | TRBV18 | CASSSGLQETQYF | TGTGCCAGCTCATCGGGACTGCAAGAGACCCAGTACTTC
- | - | TRBJ2-7 | TRBV28 | CASSQPYEQYF | TGTGCCAGCAGCCAACCTTACGAGCAGTACTTC
- | - | TRBJ1-1 | TRBV7-9 | CASSLAPPSEAFF | TGTGCCAGCAGCTTAGCCCCCCCCTCTGAAGCTTTCTTT
- | - | TRBJ1-2 | TRBV2 | CASQDSLVGYTF | TGTGCCAGCCAGGACAGCCTCGTAGGCTACACCTTC
TRBD1 | - | TRBJ2-7 | TRBV5-6 | CASTFDAGGSGEQYF | TGTGCCAGCACCTTTGACGCAGGGGGCTCTGGCGAGCAGTACTTC
- | - | TRBJ2-4 | TRBV9 | CASSVVGAGGPKNIQYF | TGTGCCAGCAGCGTAGTTGGGGCAGGGGGGCCCAAAAACATTCAGTACTTC
TRBD2 | - | TRBJ2-3 | TRBV29-1 | CSVERGGTDTQYF | TGCAGCGTCGAGCGGGGTGGCACAGATACGCAGTATTTT
- | - | TRBJ2-1 | TRBV7-2 | CASSFPGSASYNEQFF | TGTGCCAGCAGCTTCCCGGGTAGTGCCTCCTACAATGAGCAGTTCTTC
- | - | TRBJ2-3 | TRBV6-4 | CASRKEVGRPDTQYF | TGTGCCAGCAGAAAGGAGGTCGGCCGCCCAGATACGCAGTATTTT
TRBD2 | - | TRBJ2-1 | TRBV6-5 | CATSGLAPAGEQFF | TGTGCCACTTCGGGACTAGCCCCCGCGGGTGAGCAGTTCTTC
- | - | TRBJ1-5 | TRBV6-5 | CASSYLGGSNQPQHF | TGTGCCAGCAGCTACTTAGGGGGGTCTAATCAGCCCCAGCATTTT
- | - | TRBJ1-4 | TRBV28 | CASSFTGRSEKLFF | TGTGCCAGCAGTTTTACGGGACGGTCAGAAAAACTGTTTTTT
TRBD1 | - | TRBJ2-7 | TRBV5-4 | CASSRPGQDSYEQYF | TGTGCCAGCAGCCGTCCGGGACAGGACTCCTACGAGCAGTACTTC
- | - | TRBJ2-7 | TRBV18 | CASSPPASVGYEQYF | TGTGCCAGCTCACCACCGGCTAGCGTGGGCTACGAGCAGTACTTC
- | - | TRBJ2-4 | TRBV2 | CASSDRGGKNIQYF | TGTGCCAGCAGTGACCGTGGGGGAAAAAACATTCAGTACTTC
- | - | TRBJ2-1 | TRBV29-1 | CSAPLGGVQDNEQFF | TGCAGCGCGCCCCTCGGCGGGGTTCAGGACAATGAGCAGTTCTTC
TRBD2 | - | TRBJ2-7 | TRBV27 | CASSLLAGAYEQYF | TGTGCCAGCAGTTTACTAGCGGGGGCCTACGAGCAGTACTTC
TRBD1 | - | TRBJ1-2 | TRBV28 | CASSRRDRAAYGYTF | TGTGCCAGCAGTCGGAGGGACAGGGCGGCCTATGGCTACACCTTC
- | - | TRBJ1-2 | TRBV5-4 | CASSRGGAYGYTF | TGTGCCAGCAGCCGAGGGGGAGCCTATGGCTACACCTTC
- | once | TRBJ1-1 | TRBV5-1 | CASSLVAGMNTEAFF | TGCGCCAGCAGCTTGGTGGCAGGGATGAACACTGAAGCTTTCTTT
- | - | TRBJ1-1 | TRBV2 | CASSVGGSEAFF | TGTGCCAGCAGTGTTGGGGGCTCTGAAGCTTTCTTT
TRBD1 | - | TRBJ2-7 | TRBV5-6 | CASSLAGTASYEQYF | TGTGCCAGCAGCTTGGCGGGGACAGCCTCATACGAGCAGTACTTC
- | - | TRBJ1-6 | TRBV28 | CASSSPSGTYNSPLHF | TGTGCCAGCAGTTCCCCCTCGGGAACTTATAATTCACCCCTCCACTTT
- | - | TRBJ2-7 | TRBV14 | CASSPGGVEQYF | TGTGCCAGCAGCCCAGGGGGGGTCGAGCAGTACTTC
TRBD1 | - | TRBJ1-2 | TRBV7-9 | CASSLSTGDGYTF | TGTGCCAGCAGCTTGTCGACAGGGGATGGCTACACCTTC
- | - | TRBJ2-1 | TRBV6-4 | CASSRGDQLSSYNEQFF | TGTGCCAGCAGTCGAGGCGACCAGCTTAGCTCCTACAATGAGCAGTTCTTC
- | once | TRBJ2-5 | TRBV28 | CASKEETQYF | TGTGCCAGCAAGGAAGAGACCCAGTACTTC
TRBD1 | - | TRBJ1-2 | TRBV4-3 | CASSQLRQGANYGYTF | TGCGCCAGCAGCCAGCTTAGACAGGGAGCTAACTATGGCTACACCTTC
- | - | TRBJ1-2 | TRBV11-2 | CASSLSQTNYGYTF | TGTGCCAGCAGCTTGTCACAGACTAACTATGGCTACACCTTC
TRBD1 | - | TRBJ1-2 | TRBV19 | CASSTSGTGGNYGYTF | TGTGCCAGTAGTACCTCCGGGACAGGGGGTAACTATGGCTACACCTTC
- | - | TRBJ1-3 | TRBV7-2 | CASSLGSGLGWNTIYF | TGTGCCAGCAGCTTGGGGTCGGGACTGGGTTGGAACACCATATATTTT